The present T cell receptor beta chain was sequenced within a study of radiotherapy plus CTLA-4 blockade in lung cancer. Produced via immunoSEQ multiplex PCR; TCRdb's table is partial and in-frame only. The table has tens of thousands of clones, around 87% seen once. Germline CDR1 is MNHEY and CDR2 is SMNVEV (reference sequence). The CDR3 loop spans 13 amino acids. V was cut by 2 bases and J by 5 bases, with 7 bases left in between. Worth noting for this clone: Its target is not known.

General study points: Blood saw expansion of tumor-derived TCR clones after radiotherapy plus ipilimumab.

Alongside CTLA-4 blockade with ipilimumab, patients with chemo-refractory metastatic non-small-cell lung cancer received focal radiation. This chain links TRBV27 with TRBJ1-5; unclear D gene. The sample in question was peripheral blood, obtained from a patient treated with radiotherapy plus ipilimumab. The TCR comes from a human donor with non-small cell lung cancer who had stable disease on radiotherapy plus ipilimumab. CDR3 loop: CASSLGGYQPQHF. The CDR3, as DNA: TGTGCCAGCAGTTTAGGAGGATATCAGCCCCAGCATTTT.